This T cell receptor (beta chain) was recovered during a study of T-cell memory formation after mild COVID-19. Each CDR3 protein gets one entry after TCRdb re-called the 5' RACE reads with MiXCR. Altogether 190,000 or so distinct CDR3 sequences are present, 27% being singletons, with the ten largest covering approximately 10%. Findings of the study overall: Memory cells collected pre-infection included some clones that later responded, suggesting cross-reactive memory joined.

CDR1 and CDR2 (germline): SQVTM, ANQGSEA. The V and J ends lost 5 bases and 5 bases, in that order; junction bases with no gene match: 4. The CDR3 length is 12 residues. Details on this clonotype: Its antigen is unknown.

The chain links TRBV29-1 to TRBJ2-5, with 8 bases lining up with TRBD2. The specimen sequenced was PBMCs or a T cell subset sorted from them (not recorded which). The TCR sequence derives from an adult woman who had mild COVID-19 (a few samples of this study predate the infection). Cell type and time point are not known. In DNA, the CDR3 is TGCAGCGTTACCCGGGGGGGTGAGACCCAGTACTTC. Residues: CSVTRGGETQYF.